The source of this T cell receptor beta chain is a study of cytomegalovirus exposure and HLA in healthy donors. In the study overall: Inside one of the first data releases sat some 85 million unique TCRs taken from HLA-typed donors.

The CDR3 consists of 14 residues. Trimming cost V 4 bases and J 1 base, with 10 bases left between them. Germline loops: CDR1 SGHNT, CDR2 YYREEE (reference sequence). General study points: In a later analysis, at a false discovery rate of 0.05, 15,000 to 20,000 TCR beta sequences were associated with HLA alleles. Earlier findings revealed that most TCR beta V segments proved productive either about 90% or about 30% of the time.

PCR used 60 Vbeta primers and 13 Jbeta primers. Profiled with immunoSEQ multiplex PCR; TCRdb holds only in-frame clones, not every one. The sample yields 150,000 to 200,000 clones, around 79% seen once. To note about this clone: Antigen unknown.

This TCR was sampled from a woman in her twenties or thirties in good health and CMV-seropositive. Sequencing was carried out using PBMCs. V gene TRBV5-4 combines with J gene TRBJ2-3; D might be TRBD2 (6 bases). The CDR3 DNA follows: TGTGCCAGCAGCGGGCGGGAAGGCACAGATACGCAGTATTTT. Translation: CASSGREGTDTQYF.